The table lists the clone carrying this TCR beta chain with a few counts. Its target is not known. This sample is drawn from a study of beta chain features in type 1 diabetes. Sequenced material consisted of expressed TCRB transcripts (all of the isolated RNA was reverse transcribed). Naive, central memory and regulatory T cell samples came to a mean of roughly 3.9 million reads. The repertoire was sequenced with immunoSEQ multiplex PCR; TCRdb's copy has only in-frame clones and lacks some. The table includes more than 350,000 clones, roughly 11% detected once. Whole-study findings and limits: Diminished insertions and augmented deletions at VDJ junctions characterized type 1 diabetes patients.

The CDR3 has 16 residues. The rearrangement joins TRBV21-1 to TRBJ2-2; the tabulated D call, TRBD1, remains unverified against the DNA. TRBV21-1 is deemed a pseudogene. The clonotype comes from a woman under 30 in good health. Sequencing used naive CD4+ T cells from blood. The CDR3 DNA reads TGTGCCAGCAGCAAAGTACCAGGCCAAAACACCGGGGAGCTGTTTTTT. Translation gives CASSKVPGQNTGELFF.